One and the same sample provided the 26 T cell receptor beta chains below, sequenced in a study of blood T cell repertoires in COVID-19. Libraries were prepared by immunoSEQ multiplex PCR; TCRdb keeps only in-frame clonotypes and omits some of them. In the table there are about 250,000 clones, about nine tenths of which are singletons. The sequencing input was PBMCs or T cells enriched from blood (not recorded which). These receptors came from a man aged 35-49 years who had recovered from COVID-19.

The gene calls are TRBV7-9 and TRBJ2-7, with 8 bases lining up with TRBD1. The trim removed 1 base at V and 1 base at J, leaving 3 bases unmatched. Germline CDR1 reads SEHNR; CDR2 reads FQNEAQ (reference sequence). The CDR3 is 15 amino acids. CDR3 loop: CASSLGRDRSYEQYF. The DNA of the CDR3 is TGTGCCAGCAGCTTAGGTCGGGACAGGTCCTACGAGCAGTACTTC.

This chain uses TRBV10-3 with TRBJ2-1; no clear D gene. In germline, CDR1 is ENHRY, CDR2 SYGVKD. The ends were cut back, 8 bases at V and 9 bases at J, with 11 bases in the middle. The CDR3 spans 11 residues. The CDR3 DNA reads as TGTGCCATCGGTTTTGCAGGTGAGCAGTTCTTC. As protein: CAIGFAGEQFF.

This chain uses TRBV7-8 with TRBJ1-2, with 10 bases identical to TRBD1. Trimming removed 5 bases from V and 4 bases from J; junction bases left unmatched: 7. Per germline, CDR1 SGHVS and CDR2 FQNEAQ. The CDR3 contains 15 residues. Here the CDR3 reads CASSALTGGVYGYTF. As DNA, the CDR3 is TGTGCCAGCAGCGCCCTGACAGGGGGCGTCTATGGCTACACCTTC.

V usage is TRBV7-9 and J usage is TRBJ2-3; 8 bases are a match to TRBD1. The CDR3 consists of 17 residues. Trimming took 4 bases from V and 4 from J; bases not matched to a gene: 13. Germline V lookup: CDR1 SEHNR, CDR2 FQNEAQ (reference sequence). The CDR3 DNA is TGTGCCAGCAGCTCAAAAGGACAGGGTTCGGTTTCAGATACGCAGTATTTT. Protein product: CASSSKGQGSVSDTQYF.

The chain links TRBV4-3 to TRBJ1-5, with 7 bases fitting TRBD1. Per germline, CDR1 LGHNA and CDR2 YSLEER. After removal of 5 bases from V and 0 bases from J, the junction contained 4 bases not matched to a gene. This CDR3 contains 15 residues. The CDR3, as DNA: TGCGCCAGCAGCACTGACAGGGATAGCAATCAGCCCCAGCATTTT. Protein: CASSTDRDSNQPQHF.

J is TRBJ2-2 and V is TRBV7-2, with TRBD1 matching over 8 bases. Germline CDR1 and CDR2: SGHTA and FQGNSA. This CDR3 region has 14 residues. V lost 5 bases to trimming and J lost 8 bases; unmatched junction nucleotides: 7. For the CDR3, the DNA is TGTGCCAGCAGCACCCAGGGGGCAGTTGGGGAGCTGTTTTTT. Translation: CASSTQGAVGELFF.

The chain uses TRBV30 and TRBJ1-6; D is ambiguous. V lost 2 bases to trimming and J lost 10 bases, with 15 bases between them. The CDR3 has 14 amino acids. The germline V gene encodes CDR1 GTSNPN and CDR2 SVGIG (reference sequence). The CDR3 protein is CAWSLTSTVSPLHF. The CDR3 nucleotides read TGTGCCTGGAGTCTAACTTCCACGGTCTCACCCCTCCACTTT.

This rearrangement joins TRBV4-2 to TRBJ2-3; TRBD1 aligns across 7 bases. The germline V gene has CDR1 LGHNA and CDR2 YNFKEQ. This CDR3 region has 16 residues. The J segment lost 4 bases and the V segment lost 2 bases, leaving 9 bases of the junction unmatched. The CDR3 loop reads CASSQPQRGLADTQYF. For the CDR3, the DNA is TGTGCCAGCAGCCAACCTCAGAGGGGGCTGGCAGATACGCAGTATTTT.

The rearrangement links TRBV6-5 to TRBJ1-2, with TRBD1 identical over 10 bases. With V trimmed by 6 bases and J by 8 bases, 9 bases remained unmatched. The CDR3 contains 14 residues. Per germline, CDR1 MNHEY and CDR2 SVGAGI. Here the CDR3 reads CASRGGTGEGGYTF. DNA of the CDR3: TGTGCCAGCAGGGGAGGGACAGGGGAGGGCGGCTACACCTTC.

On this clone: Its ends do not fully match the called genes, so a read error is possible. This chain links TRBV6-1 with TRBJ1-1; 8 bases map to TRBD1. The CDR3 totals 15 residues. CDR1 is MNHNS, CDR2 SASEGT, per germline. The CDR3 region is CASSEVQGVGTEAFF. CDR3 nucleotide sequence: TGTGCCAGCAGCGAAGTACAGGGGGTAGGGACTGAAGCTTTCTTT.

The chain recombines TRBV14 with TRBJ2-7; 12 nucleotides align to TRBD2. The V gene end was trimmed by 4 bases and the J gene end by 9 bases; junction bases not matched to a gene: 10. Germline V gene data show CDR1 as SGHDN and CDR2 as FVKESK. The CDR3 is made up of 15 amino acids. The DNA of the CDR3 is TGTGCCAGCAGCCCCGGGACTAGCGGGTTTTACCGGCAGTACTTC. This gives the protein CASSPGTSGFYRQYF.

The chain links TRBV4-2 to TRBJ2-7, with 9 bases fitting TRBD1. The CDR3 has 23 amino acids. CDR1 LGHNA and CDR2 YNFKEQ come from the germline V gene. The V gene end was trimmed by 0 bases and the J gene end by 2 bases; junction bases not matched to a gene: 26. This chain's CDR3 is CASSQDPYTPGQGKRLVTYEQYF. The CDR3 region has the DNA TGTGCCAGCAGCCAAGATCCCTACACCCCGGGACAGGGTAAGAGGTTGGTCACCTACGAGCAGTACTTC.

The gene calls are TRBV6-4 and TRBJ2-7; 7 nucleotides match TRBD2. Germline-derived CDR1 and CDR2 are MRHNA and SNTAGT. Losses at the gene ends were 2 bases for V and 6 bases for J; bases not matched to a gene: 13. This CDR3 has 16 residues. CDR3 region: CASSDPQVGGKVEQYF. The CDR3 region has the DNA TGTGCCAGCAGTGACCCTCAGGTGGGGGGGAAGGTCGAGCAGTACTTC.

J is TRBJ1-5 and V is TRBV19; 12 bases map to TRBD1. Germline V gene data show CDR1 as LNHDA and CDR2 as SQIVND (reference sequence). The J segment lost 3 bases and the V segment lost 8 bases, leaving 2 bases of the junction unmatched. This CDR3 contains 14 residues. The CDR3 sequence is CASGTGGDNQPQHF. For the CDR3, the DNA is TGTGCCAGTGGGACAGGGGGCGACAATCAGCCCCAGCATTTT.

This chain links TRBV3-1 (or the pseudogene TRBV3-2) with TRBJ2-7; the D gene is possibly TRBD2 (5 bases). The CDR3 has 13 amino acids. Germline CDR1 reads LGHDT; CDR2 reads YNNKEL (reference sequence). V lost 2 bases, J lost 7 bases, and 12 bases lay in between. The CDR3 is CASSQMAPGEQYF. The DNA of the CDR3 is TGTGCCAGCAGCCAAATGGCCCCGGGGGAGCAGTACTTC.

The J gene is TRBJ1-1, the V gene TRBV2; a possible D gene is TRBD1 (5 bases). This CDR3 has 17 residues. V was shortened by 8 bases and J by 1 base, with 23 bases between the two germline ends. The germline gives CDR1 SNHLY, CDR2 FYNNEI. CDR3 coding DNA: TGTGCCAGCGCCAGGGAGGGAACGGGATTTACGAACACTGAAGCTTTCTTT. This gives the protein CASAREGTGFTNTEAFF.

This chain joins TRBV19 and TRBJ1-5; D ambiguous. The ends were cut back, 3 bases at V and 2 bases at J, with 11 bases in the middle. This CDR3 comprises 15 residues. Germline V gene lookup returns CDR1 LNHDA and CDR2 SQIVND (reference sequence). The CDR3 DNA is TGTGCCAGTAGTATCCAGAGGGAGGGCAATCAGCCCCAGCATTTT. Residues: CASSIQREGNQPQHF.

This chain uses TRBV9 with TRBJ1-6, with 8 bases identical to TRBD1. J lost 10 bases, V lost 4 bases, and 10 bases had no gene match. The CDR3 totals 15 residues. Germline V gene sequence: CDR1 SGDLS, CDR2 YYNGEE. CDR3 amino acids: CASSLSTGGGSPLHF. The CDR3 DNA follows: TGTGCCAGCAGCTTAAGCACAGGGGGGGGATCACCCCTCCACTTT.

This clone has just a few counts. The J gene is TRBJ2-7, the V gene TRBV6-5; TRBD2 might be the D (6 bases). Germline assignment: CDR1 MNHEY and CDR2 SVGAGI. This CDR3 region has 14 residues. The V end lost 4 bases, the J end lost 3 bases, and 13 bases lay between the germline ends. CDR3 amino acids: CASSSGTFNYEQYF. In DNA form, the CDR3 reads TGTGCCAGCAGTTCCGGGACTTTTAACTACGAGCAGTACTTC.

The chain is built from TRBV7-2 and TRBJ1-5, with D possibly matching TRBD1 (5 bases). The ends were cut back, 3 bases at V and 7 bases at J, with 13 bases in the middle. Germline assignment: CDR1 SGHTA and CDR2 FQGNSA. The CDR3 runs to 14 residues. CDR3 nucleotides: TGTGCCAGCAGCTTTTCCGGCCCAGGGCAGCCCCAGCATTTT. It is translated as CASSFSGPGQPQHF.

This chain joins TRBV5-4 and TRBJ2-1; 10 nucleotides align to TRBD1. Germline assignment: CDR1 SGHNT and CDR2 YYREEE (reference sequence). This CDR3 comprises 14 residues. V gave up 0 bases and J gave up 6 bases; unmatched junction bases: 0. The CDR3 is CASSLGDRGNEQFF. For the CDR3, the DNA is TGTGCCAGCAGCTTGGGGGACAGGGGCAATGAGCAGTTCTTC.

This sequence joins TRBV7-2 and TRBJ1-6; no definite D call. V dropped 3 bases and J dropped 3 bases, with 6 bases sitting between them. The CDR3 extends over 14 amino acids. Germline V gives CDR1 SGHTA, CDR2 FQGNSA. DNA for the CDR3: TGTGCCAGCAGCTTTCACAACTATAATTCACCCCTCCACTTT. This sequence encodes CASSFHNYNSPLHF. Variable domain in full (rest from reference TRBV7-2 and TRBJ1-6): GAGVSQSPSNKVTEKGKDVELRCDPISGHTALYWYRQSLGQGLEFLIYFQGNSAPDKSGLPSDRFSAERTGGSVSTLTIQRTQQEDSAVYLCASSFHNYNSPLHFGNGTRLTVT.

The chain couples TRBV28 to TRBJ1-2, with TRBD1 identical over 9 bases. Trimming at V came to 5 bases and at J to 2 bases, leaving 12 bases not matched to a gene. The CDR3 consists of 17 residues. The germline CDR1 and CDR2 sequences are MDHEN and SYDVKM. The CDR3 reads CASSGPGQGPLNYGYTF. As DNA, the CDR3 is TGTGCCAGCAGTGGGCCGGGACAGGGCCCGTTAAACTATGGCTACACCTTC.

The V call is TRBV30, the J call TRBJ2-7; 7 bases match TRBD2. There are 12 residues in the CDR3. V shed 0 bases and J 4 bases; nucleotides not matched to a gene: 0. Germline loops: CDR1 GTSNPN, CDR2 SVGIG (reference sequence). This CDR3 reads CAWSVAGYEQYF. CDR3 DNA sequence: TGTGCCTGGAGTGTAGCGGGGTACGAGCAGTACTTC.

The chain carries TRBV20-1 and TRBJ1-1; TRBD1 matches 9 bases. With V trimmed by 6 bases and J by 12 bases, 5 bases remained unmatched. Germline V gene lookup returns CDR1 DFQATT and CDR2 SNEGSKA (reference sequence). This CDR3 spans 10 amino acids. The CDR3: CSALDRGTFF. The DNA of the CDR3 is TGCAGTGCCCTCGACAGGGGGACTTTCTTT.

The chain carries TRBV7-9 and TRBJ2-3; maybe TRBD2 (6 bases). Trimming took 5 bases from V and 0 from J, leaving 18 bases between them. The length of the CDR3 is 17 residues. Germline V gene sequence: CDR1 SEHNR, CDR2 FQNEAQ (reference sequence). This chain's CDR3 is CASSPGVDIWSTDTQYF. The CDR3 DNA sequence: TGTGCCAGCAGCCCGGGGGTGGATATTTGGAGCACAGATACGCAGTATTTT.